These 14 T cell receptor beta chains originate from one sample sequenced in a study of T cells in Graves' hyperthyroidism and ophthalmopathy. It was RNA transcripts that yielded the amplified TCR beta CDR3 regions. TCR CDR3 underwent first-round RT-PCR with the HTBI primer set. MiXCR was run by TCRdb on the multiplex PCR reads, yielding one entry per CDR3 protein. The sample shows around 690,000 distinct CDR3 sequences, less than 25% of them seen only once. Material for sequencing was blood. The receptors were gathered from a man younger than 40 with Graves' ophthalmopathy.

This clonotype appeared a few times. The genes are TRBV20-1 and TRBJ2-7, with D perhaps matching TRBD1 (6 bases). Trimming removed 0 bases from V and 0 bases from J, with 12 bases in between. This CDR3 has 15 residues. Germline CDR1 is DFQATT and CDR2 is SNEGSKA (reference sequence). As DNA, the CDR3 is TGCAGTGCTAGAGATCAGAACAGGGCCTCCTACGAGCAGTACTTC. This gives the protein CSARDQNRASYEQYF.

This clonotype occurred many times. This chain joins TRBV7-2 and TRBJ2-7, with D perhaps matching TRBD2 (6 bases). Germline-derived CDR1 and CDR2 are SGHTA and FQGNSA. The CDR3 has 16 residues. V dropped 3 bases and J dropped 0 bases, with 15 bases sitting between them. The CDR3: CASSLVGGMSSYEQYF. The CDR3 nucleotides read TGTGCCAGCAGCTTGGTCGGCGGGATGAGCTCCTACGAGCAGTACTTC.

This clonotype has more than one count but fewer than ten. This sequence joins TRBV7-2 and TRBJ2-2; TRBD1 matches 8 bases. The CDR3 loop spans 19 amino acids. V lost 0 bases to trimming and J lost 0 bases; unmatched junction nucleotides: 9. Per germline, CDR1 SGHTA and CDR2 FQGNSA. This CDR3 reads CASSLAIRTGTSNTGELFF. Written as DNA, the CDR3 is TGTGCCAGCAGCTTAGCCATCCGGACAGGGACTTCGAACACCGGGGAGCTGTTTTTT.

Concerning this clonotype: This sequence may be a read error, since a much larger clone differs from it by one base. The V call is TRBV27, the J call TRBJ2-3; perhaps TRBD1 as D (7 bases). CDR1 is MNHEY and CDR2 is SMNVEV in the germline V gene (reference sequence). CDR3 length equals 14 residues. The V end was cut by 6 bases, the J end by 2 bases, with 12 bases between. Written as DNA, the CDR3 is TGTGCCAGCAGCGCGGGACAGATCACAGATACGCAGTATTTT. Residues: CASSAGQITDTQYF.

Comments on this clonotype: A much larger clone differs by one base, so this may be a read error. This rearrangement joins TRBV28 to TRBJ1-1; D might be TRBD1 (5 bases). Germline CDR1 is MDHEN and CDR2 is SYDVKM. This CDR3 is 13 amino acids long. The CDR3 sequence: CASSPGTGTGAFF. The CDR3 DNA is TGTGCCAGCAGCCCAGGGACGGGCACTGGAGCTTTCTTT.

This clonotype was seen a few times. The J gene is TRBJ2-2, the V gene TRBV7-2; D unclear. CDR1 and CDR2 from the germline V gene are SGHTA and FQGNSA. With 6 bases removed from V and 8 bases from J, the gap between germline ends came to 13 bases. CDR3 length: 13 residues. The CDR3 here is CASRAVSVGELFF. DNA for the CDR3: TGTGCCAGCAGGGCAGTTTCGGTTGGGGAGCTGTTTTTT.

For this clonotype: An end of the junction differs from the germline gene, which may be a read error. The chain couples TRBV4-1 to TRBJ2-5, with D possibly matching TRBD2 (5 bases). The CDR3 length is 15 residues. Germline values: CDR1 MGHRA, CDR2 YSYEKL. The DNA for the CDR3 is TGCGCCAGCAACCAAGATGGCCTAGCCCAAGAGACCCAGTACTTC. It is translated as CASNQDGLAQETQYF.

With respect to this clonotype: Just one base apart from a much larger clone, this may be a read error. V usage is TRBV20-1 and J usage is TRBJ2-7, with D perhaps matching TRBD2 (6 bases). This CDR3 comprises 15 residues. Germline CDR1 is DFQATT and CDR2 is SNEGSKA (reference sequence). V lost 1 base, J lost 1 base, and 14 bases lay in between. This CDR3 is CSARGSGRGSYEQYF. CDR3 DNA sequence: TGCAGTGCTAGAGGCTCCGGACGGGGGTCCTACGAGCAGTACTTC.

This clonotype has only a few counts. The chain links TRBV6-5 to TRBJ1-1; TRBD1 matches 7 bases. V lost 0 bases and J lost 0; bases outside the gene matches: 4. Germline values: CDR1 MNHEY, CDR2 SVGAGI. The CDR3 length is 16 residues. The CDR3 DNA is TGTGCCAGCAGTTACTCGAAGGGGGCAGTGAACACTGAAGCTTTCTTT. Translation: CASSYSKGAVNTEAFF.

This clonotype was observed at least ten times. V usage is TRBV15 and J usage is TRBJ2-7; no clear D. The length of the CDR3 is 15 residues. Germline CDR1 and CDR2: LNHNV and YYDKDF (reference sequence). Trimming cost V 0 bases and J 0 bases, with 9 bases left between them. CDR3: CATSRDPTVSYEQYF. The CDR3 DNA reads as TGTGCCACCAGCAGAGATCCGACCGTCTCCTACGAGCAGTACTTC.

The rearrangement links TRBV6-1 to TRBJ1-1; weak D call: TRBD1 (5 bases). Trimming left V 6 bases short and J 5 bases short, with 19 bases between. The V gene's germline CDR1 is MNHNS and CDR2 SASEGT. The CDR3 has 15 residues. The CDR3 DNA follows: TGTGCCAGCAGAGAACGGGACGCAATGAGGACTGAAGCTTTCTTT. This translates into CASRERDAMRTEAFF.

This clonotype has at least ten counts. The CDR3 nucleotides read TGTGCCAGCAGCCTGGGACTAGCGGGAGATTTGGGCAATGAGCAGTTCTTC. It yields the protein CASSLGLAGDLGNEQFF. The rearrangement links TRBV7-2 to TRBJ2-1; 14 bases line up with TRBD2. CDR1 is SGHTA, CDR2 FQGNSA, per germline. This CDR3 comprises 17 residues. V trimming: 5 bases; J trimming: 6 bases; junction bases outside the gene matches: 9.

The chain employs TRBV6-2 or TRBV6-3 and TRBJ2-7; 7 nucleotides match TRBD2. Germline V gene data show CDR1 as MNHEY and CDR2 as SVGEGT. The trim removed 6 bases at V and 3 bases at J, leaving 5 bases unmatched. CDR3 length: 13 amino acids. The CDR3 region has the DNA TGTGCCAGCAGGGGGGGGGGATTCTACGAGCAGTACTTC. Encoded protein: CASRGGGFYEQYF.

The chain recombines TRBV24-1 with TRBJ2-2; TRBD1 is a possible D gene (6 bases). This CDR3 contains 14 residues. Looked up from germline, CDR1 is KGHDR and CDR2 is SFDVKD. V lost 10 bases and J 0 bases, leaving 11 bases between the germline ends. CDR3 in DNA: TGTGCCACTCAAGGACAGACGAACACCGGGGAGCTGTTTTTT. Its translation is CATQGQTNTGELFF.